The 7 T cell receptor beta chains in this list originate from one sample, sequenced in a study of blood T cell repertoires in COVID-19. Some clones are missing from TCRdb's copy, which holds only in-frame ones; the method was immunoSEQ multiplex PCR. The table lists 200,000 to 300,000 clones, around nine tenths of them singletons, with 1.3% to 1.5% in the top ten. Sequencing was performed on peripheral blood. These receptors all come from a man older than 75 with acute or convalescent COVID-19.

This clone was found a few times. The rearrangement uses TRBV7-9 and TRBJ2-7; 8 nucleotides line up with TRBD1. The V gene end was trimmed by 0 bases and the J gene end by 5 bases; junction bases not matched to a gene: 9. Germline V gene lookup returns CDR1 SEHNR and CDR2 FQNEAQ (reference sequence). The CDR3 runs 16 residues. The CDR3 DNA is TGTGCCAGCAGCTTAGCATCGGGGACAGGTGGTAACGAGCAGTACTTC. Translating it yields CASSLASGTGGNEQYF.

As regards this clone: The junction differs from germline at one of its ends, possibly a read error. J is TRBJ2-1 and V is TRBV7-7; 10 bases align to TRBD2. The CDR3 length is 15 residues. Germline V gene data show CDR1 as SSHAT and CDR2 as FNYEAQ (reference sequence). The CDR3 loop reads CASSAGTSDYNEQFF. As DNA, the CDR3 is TGTGCTAGCAGCGCCGGGACTAGCGACTACAATGAGCAGTTCTTC. Full variable domain (remainder filled in from reference TRBV7-7 and TRBJ2-1): GAGVSQSPRYKVTKRGQDVTLRCDPISSHATLYWYQQALGQGPEFLTYFNYEAQPDKSGLPSDRFSAERPEGSISTLTIQRTEQRDSAMYRCASSAGTSDYNEQFFGPGTRLTVL.

The chain is built from TRBV12-5 and TRBJ1-1, with a tentative D call TRBD1 (5 bases). This CDR3 is 19 amino acids long. The germline V gene encodes CDR1 LGHNT and CDR2 FRNRAP. V lost 0 bases and J lost 5, with 25 bases in between. The CDR3 is CASGLVLGQVSQKGTEAFF. The CDR3 coding sequence is TGTGCTAGTGGTTTGGTACTGGGGCAGGTCAGCCAGAAGGGGACTGAAGCTTTCTTT. Together with reference TRBV12-5 and TRBJ1-1, the CDR3 gives the full variable domain: DARVTQTPRHKVTEMGQEVTMRCQPILGHNTVFWYRQTMMQGLELLAYFRNRAPLDDSGMPKDRFSAEMPDATLATLKIQPSEPRDSAVYFCASGLVLGQVSQKGTEAFFGQGTRLTVV.

V and J are TRBV9 and TRBJ1-2; no definite D call. V gave up 1 base and J gave up 2 bases, with 9 bases separating them. The CDR3 is 14 residues long. Germline CDR1 and CDR2: SGDLS and YYNGEE. The CDR3 is CASSVLNANYGYTF. The CDR3 nucleotides read TGTGCCAGCAGCGTACTCAATGCGAACTATGGCTACACCTTC.

The chain carries TRBV4-1 and TRBJ2-3; D remains ambiguous. The CDR3 loop spans 17 amino acids. Germline values: CDR1 MGHRA, CDR2 YSYEKL. V lost 0 bases, J lost 0 bases, and 13 bases lay in between. For the CDR3, the DNA is TGCGCCAGCAGCCAAGATGGCCGTCCATCTAGCACAGATACGCAGTATTTT. The encoded protein is CASSQDGRPSSTDTQYF.

The V and J genes are TRBV7-9 and TRBJ2-3, with 12 nucleotides matching TRBD2. The germline gives CDR1 SEHNR, CDR2 FQNEAQ (reference sequence). The junction had 7 bases not matched to a gene; V was cut back by 3 bases and J by 6 bases. This CDR3 comprises 16 residues. For the CDR3, the DNA is TGTGCCAGCAGCTTTTCTAGCGGGAGGGTGCAGGATACGCAGTATTTT. This encodes CASSFSSGRVQDTQYF.

This chain joins TRBV7-2 and TRBJ2-1, with 11 bases lining up with TRBD2. Germline CDR1 reads SGHTA; CDR2 reads FQGNSA. V lost 4 bases, J lost 6 bases, and 8 bases stayed unmatched. This CDR3 has 16 amino acids. This CDR3 reads CASSSRGTSGANEQFF. The DNA for the CDR3 is TGTGCCAGCAGCTCCCGGGGGACTAGCGGTGCCAATGAGCAGTTCTTC.